This T cell receptor beta chain is from a study of blood T cell repertoires in COVID-19. Overall study: Acute-phase and convalescent COVID-19 samples originated in the United States, Italy and Spain.

This clone was recorded at least ten times. As originally analysed: Estimates of nucleated cell counts were drawn from the amplification of reference gene primers. The assay was immunoSEQ multiplex PCR, and TCRdb's table has in-frame clones only and misses some. Clonal size and the V and J genes are those of that table, whereas D and trimming came from the DNA. This table has around 60,000 clones, 60% to 80% appearing once. The germline V gene encodes CDR1 SGHAT and CDR2 FQNNGV. CDR3 length: 17 residues. V lost 1 base to trimming and J lost 5 bases; unmatched junction nucleotides: 10. The chain is built from TRBV11-2 and TRBJ2-2; TRBD2 matches at 7 bases. Sequenced: peripheral blood. The clonotype was recovered from an elderly man with active or convalescent COVID-19. CDR3 loop: CASSLVGERGSTGELFF. CDR3 bases: TGTGCCAGCAGCTTAGTCGGCGAGCGGGGATCTACCGGGGAGCTGTTTTTT. Full variable domain (outside the CDR3, taken from reference TRBV11-2 and TRBJ2-2): EAGVAQSPRYKIIEKRQSVAFWCNPISGHATLYWYQQILGQGPKLLIQFQNNGVVDDSQLPKDRFSAERLKGVDSTLKIQPAKLEDSAVYLCASSLVGERGSTGELFFGEGSRLTVL.